This TCR beta chain comes out of a study of monozygotic twins with inflammatory bowel disease. Whole-study results and caveats: Perhaps reflecting limited power, concordant and discordant twins did not differ in repertoire similarity. Distinguishing T cell subtypes was not possible.

CDR1 and CDR2 from the germline V gene are SGHVS and FQNEAQ. The CDR3 contains 12 residues. For every TCR library, about 4,000 ng of total RNA was used. TCRdb reprocessed the 5' RACE reads, keeping one entry per CDR3 protein, no DNA. The clone table shows over 150,000 distinct CDR3 sequences, with the ten largest holding around 2.4%. A remark on this clonotype: Its antigen is unidentified.

This TCR was sampled from a human donor with ulcerative colitis or Crohn's disease, or a healthy co-twin of an affected twin (not recorded which). This rearrangement joins TRBV7-8 to TRBJ1-5. The sample was blood. This CDR3 is CASSLRYQPQHF.